This TCR beta chain originates from a study of blood T cell repertoires in COVID-19. The overall study: PBMCs, B-cell-depleted T cells, or T cells were the source of the cDNA or gDNA that made up the material.

Libraries were prepared by immunoSEQ multiplex PCR; TCRdb keeps only in-frame clonotypes and omits some of them. The table shows about 300,000 clones, with 75% to 90% occurring only once. Germline values: CDR1 WNHNN, CDR2 SYGVQD (reference sequence). Deletions cut 0 bases from V and 5 bases from J, with 32 bases between. This CDR3 has 21 amino acids. The TCR sequence derives from a woman aged 45 to 65 with COVID-19, enrolled during active disease. The gene calls are TRBV10-1 and TRBJ2-7, with D perhaps TRBD2 (6 bases). Specimen: peripheral blood. The CDR3, as DNA: TGCGCCAGCAGTGAGTCAAGGACGGGGCAGGCGGGGTGGGAAGCAGACCACGAGCAGTACTTC. Translating gives CASSESRTGQAGWEADHEQYF.